This T cell receptor beta chain was obtained from a study of radiation and T cells in renal cell carcinoma. Noted treatment: 15 Gy SBRT to primary tumor, nephrectomy 4 weeks later. CDR1 is SGDLS and CDR2 is YYNGEE in the germline V gene. The junction had 6 bases not matched to a gene; V was cut back by 0 bases and J by 4 bases. This CDR3 contains 15 residues. TCRdb's table, derived via immunoSEQ multiplex PCR, lists solely in-frame clones and lacks some. The sample yields approximately 14,000 clones, around three fifths seen once. This sequence was found in a woman between 65 and 79 years old with renal cell carcinoma. J is TRBJ1-2 and V is TRBV9, with 7 bases lining up with TRBD1. This specimen consisted of tumor tissue, obtained from a patient whose treatment included radiotherapy and nephrectomy. This chain's CDR3 is CASSVGTGPPYGYTF. In DNA, the CDR3 is TGTGCCAGCAGCGTAGGGACAGGCCCTCCCTATGGCTACACCTTC.